This T cell receptor (beta chain) was sequenced during a study of Graves' ophthalmopathy and Graves' hyperthyroidism. This clonotype occurred many times. RNA served as the template for amplifying TCR beta CDR3 regions. First-round RT-PCR employed HTBI primers, with a second-round multiplex PCR after it. TCRdb independently ran MiXCR on the multiplex PCR reads; one entry per CDR3 protein. Among around 1.1 million distinct CDR3 sequences listed, roughly two fifths were seen once. The sequencing sample was made of peripheral blood or thyroid tissue (not recorded which). The TCR comes from an adult man with Graves' hyperthyroidism.

The CDR3 sequence is CASSHVNTEAFF. The CDR3 bases are TGTGCCAGCAGTCACGTGAACACTGAAGCTTTCTTT. The chain links TRBV6-2 or TRBV6-3 to TRBJ1-1; no reliable D call. In germline, CDR1 is MNHEY, CDR2 SVGEGT. V was shortened by 5 bases and J by 0 bases, with 4 bases between the two germline ends. CDR3 size: 12 residues.